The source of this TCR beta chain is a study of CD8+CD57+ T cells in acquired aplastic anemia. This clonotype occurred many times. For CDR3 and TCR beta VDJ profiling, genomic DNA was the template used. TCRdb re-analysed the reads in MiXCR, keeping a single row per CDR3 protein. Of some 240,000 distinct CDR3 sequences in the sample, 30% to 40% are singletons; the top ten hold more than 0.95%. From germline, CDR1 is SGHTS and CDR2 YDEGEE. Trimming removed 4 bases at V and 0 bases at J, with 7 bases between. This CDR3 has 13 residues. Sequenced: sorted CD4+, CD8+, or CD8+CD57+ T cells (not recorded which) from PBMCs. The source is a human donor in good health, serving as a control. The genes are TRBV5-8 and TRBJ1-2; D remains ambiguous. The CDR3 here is CASSRPANYGYTF. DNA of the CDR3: TGTGCCAGCAGCCGTCCTGCTAACTATGGCTACACCTTC.